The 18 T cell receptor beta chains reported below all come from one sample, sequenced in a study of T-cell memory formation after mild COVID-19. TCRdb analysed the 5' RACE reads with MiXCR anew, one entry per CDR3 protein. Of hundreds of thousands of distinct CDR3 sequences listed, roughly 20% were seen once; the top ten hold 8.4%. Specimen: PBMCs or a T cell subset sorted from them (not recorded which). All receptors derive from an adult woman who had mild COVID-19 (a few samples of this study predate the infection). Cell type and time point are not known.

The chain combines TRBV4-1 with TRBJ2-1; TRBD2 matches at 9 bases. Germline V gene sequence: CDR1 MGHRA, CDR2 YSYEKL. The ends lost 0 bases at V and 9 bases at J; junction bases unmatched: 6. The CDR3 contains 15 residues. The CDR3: CASSQEAGGRGEQFF. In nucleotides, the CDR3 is TGCGCCAGCAGCCAAGAAGCGGGGGGCAGGGGTGAGCAGTTCTTC.

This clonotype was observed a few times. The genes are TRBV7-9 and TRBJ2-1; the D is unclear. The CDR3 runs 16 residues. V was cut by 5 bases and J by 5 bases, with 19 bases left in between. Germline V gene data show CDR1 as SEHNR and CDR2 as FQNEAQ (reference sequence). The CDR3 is CASSLGPAPADNEQFF. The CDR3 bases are TGTGCCAGCAGCCTAGGCCCGGCCCCAGCCGACAATGAGCAGTTCTTC.

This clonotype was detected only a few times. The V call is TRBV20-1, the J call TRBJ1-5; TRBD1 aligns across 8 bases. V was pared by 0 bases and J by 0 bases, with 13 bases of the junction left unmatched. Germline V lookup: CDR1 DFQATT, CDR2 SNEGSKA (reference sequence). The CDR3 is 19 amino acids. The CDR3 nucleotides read TGCAGTGCTAGAGACCCCAACCCCACAGGGGGAGATAGCAATCAGCCCCAGCATTTT. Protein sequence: CSARDPNPTGGDSNQPQHF.

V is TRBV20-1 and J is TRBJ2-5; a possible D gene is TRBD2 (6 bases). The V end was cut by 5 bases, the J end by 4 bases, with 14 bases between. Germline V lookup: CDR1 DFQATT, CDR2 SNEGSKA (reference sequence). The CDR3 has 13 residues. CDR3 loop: CSAADTGRETQYF. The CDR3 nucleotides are TGCAGTGCTGCAGACACCGGGAGAGAGACCCAGTACTTC.

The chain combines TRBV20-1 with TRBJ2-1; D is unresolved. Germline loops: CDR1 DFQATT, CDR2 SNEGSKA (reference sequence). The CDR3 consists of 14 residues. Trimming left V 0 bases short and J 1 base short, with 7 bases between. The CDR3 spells CSARETTSYNEQFF. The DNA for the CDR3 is TGCAGTGCTAGAGAAACTACGTCCTACAATGAGCAGTTCTTC.

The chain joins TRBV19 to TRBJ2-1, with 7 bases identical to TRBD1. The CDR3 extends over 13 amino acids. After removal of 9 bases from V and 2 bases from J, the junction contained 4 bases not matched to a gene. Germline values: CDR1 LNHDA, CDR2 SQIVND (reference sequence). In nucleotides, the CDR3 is TGTGCCAGCGTGGGGACAGCCTACAATGAGCAGTTCTTC. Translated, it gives CASVGTAYNEQFF.

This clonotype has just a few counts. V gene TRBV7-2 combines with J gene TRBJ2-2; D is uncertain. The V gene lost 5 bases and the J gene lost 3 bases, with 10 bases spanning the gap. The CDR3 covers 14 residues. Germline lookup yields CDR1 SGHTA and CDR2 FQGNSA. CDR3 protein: CASSLFSYTGELFF. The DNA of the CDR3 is TGTGCCAGCAGCCTCTTCTCGTACACCGGGGAGCTGTTTTTT.

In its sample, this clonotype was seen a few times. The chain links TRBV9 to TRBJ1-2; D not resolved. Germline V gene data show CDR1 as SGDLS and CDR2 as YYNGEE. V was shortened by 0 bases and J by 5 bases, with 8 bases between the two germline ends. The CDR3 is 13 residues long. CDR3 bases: TGTGCCAGCAGCGTAGTGGAAGGGTATGGCTACACCTTC. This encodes CASSVVEGYGYTF.

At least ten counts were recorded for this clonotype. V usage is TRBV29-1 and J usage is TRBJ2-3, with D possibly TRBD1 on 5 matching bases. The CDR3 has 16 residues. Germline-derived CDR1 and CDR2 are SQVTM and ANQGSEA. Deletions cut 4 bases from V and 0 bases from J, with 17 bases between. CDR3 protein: CSVVLLGDLSTDTQYF. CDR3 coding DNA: TGCAGCGTTGTTCTCCTAGGGGATTTGAGCACAGATACGCAGTATTTT.

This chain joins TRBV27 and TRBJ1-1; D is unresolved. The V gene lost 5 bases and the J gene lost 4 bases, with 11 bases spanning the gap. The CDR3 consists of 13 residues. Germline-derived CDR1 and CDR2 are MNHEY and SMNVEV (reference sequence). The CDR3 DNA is TGTGCCAGCAGTCCAAGACCGAGCACTGAAGCTTTCTTT. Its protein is CASSPRPSTEAFF.

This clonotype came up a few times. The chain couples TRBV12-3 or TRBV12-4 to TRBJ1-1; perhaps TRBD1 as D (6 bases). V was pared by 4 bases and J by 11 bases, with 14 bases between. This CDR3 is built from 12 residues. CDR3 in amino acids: CASSWRPGVAFF. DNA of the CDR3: TGTGCCAGCAGTTGGAGGCCAGGGGTGGCTTTCTTT.

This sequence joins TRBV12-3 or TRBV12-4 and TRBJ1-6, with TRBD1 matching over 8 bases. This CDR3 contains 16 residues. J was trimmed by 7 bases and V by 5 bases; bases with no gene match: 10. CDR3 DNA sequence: TGTGCCAGCAGTCCACGGACAGGGTTCCCCAATTCACCCCTCCACTTT. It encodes CASSPRTGFPNSPLHF.

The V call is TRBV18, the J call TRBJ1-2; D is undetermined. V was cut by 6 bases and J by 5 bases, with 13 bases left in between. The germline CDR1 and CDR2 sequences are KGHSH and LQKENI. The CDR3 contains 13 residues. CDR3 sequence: CASSPGSPYGYTF. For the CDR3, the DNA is TGTGCCAGCTCCCCGGGGTCTCCTTATGGCTACACCTTC.

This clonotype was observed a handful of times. The CDR3 DNA reads TGCGCCAGCAGTCAATCCCTGCGCCAAAGTGGGAACAATCAGCCCCAGCATTTT. Protein product: CASSQSLRQSGNNQPQHF. V and J are TRBV23-1 and TRBJ1-5; D ambiguous. TRBV23-1 is given ORF status, its function remaining uncertain. V lost 0 bases to trimming and J lost 3 bases, with 18 bases between them. CDR3 size: 18 residues.

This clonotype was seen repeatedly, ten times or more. The CDR3 region is CSARDHLGAPYEQYF. The CDR3 DNA follows: TGCAGTGCTAGAGATCACTTAGGGGCCCCCTACGAGCAGTACTTC. The chain carries TRBV20-1 and TRBJ2-7, with a possible D match to TRBD1 (5 bases). In germline, CDR1 is DFQATT, CDR2 SNEGSKA (reference sequence). The CDR3 consists of 15 residues. Trimming shortened V by 0 bases and J by 2 bases, and 14 bases separated the two germline ends.

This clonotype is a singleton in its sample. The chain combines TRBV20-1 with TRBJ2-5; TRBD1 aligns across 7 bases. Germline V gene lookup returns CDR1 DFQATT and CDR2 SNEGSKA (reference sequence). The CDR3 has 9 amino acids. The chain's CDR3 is CRPGGTQYF. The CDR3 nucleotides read TGCAGACCAGGGGGGACCCAGTACTTC.

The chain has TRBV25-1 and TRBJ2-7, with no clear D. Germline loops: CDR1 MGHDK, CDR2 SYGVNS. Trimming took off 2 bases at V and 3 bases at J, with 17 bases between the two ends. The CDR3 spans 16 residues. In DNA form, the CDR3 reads TGTGCCAGCAGTGAAGGTGATAGGTTCGCCGGCTACGAGCAGTACTTC. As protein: CASSEGDRFAGYEQYF.

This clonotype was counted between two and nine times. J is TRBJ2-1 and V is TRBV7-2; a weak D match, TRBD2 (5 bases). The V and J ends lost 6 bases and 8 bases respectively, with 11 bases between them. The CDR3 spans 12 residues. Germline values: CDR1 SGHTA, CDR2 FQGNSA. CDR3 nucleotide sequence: TGTGCCAGCAGTGACACGGGGTATGAGCAGTTCTTC. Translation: CASSDTGYEQFF. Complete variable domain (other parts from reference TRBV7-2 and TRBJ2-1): GAGVSQSPSNKVTEKGKDVELRCDPISGHTALYWYRQSLGQGLEFLIYFQGNSAPDKSGLPSDRFSAERTGGSVSTLTIQRTQQEDSAVYLCASSDTGYEQFFGPGTRLTVL.